One and the same sample provided the 14 T cell receptor beta chains below, sequenced in a study of neurological immune-mediated disorders. The time point: longitudinal time-point 3. TCRdb redid the calling of the 5' RACE reads with MiXCR, one entry per CDR3 protein. The sample holds approximately 47,000 distinct CDR3 sequences, 10% to 15% seen once. The sequenced sample was PBMCs. Source of these receptors: a male donor with HTLV-1-associated myelopathy (HAM/TSP).

In DNA, the CDR3 is TGTGCCAGCGGCCAAAGTGCGGGCAATGAGCAGTTCTTC. As protein: CASGQSAGNEQFF. The chain has TRBV11-3 and TRBJ2-1; weak D call: TRBD2 (5 bases). V was cut by 8 bases and J by 6 bases, with 14 bases left in between. The CDR3 sequence is 13 residues long. Germline V gives CDR1 SGHNT, CDR2 YENEEA.

This clonotype was seen repeatedly, ten times or more. This rearrangement joins TRBV5-6 to TRBJ1-2; D gene uncertain. The CDR3 is 16 amino acids. V lost 0 bases and J lost 4, with 16 bases in between. CDR1 SGHDT and CDR2 YYEEEE come from the germline V gene. CDR3 protein: CASSLARPQDGYGYTF. CDR3 nucleotides: TGTGCCAGCAGCTTGGCGCGGCCCCAAGATGGCTATGGCTACACCTTC. The full variable domain, rest sourced from reference TRBV5-6 and TRBJ1-2, is DAGVTQSPTHLIKTRGQQVTLRCSPKSGHDTVSWYQQALGQGPQFIFQYYEEEERQRGNFPDRFSGHQFPNYSSELNVNALLLGDSALYLCASSLARPQDGYGYTFGSGTRLTVV.

This clonotype is labeled medium-sized. CDR3 loop: CATSQGTADGGSNQPQHF. Written as DNA, the CDR3 is TGCGCCACCTCACAGGGGACGGCGGACGGGGGAAGCAATCAGCCCCAGCATTTT. This rearrangement joins TRBV10-2 to TRBJ1-5, with TRBD1 matching 7 bases. Germline CDR1 and CDR2: WSHSY and SAAADI. Trimming at V came to 10 bases and at J to 1 base, leaving 19 bases not matched to a gene. The CDR3 extends over 18 amino acids.

This clonotype has a count of ten or more. The chain joins TRBV6-5 to TRBJ2-7, with D hard to call. CDR3 length: 14 residues. V lost 3 bases and J 3 bases, leaving 12 bases between the germline ends. The germline V gene has CDR1 MNHEY and CDR2 SVGAGI. The CDR3 region has the DNA TGTGCCAGCAGTTATGAAGAAGGGCTCTACGAGCAGTACTTC. As protein: CASSYEEGLYEQYF.

This clonotype is labeled as medium-sized (0.01 to 0.1%). V gene TRBV20-1 combines with J gene TRBJ1-1; tentative D call: TRBD1 (6 bases). Deletions cut 7 bases from V and 6 bases from J, with 18 bases between. CDR1 is DFQATT, CDR2 SNEGSKA, per germline (reference sequence). This CDR3 has 13 residues. The CDR3 DNA reads TGCAGTGTTTCTACAGGGCGTGTCTCTGAAGCTTTCTTT. Translated, it gives CSVSTGRVSEAFF.

This clonotype has at least ten counts. The rearrangement joins TRBV14 to TRBJ2-5, with D perhaps TRBD2 (6 bases). The CDR3 has 17 residues. The germline gives CDR1 SGHDN, CDR2 FVKESK. V gave up 0 bases and J gave up 5 bases, with 19 bases separating them. CDR3 sequence (DNA): TGTGCCAGCAGCCAAGAGTTGGAGGGCGGCTCCACGGAGACCCAGTACTTC. It encodes CASSQELEGGSTETQYF.

This clonotype was counted many times. The rearrangement uses TRBV6-2 or TRBV6-3 and TRBJ2-7; D is unclear. The germline gives CDR1 MNHEY, CDR2 SVGEGT. V lost 4 bases, J lost 1 base, and 11 bases lay in between. The CDR3 is 14 amino acids. DNA for the CDR3: TGTGCCAGCAGTTGGGCCGCCGGATCCTACGAGCAGTACTTC. Residues: CASSWAAGSYEQYF.

In its sample, this clonotype was seen many times. V is TRBV20-1 and J is TRBJ2-3; D unclear. Trimming left V 5 bases short and J 0 bases short, with 6 bases between. Germline CDR1 and CDR2: DFQATT and SNEGSKA (reference sequence). This CDR3 is 12 amino acids long. The CDR3 DNA reads as TGCAGTGCTCCACAGAGCACAGATACGCAGTATTTT. Protein: CSAPQSTDTQYF.

This clonotype was seen at least ten times. The rearrangement links TRBV5-1 to TRBJ2-3; 8 bases are a match to TRBD1. Germline V gene data show CDR1 as SGHRS and CDR2 as YFSETQ. V dropped 4 bases and J dropped 3; count of bases not matched to a gene: 10. The CDR3 is 16 residues long. CDR3 in amino acids: CASSRRTGRSTDTQYF. The CDR3 DNA reads TGCGCCAGCAGCCGCAGGACAGGGAGAAGTACAGATACGCAGTATTTT.

The gene calls are TRBV6-2 or TRBV6-3 and TRBJ2-2; 8 bases are shared with TRBD2. With 5 bases clipped from V and 5 bases from J, the junction kept 7 bases outside the gene matches. CDR1 is MNHEY and CDR2 is SVGEGT in the germline V gene. The CDR3 runs 15 residues. The DNA of the CDR3 is TGTGCCAGCAGTACCGGGACTAGATTTACCGGGGAGCTGTTTTTT. Amino acid sequence: CASSTGTRFTGELFF.

The table lists this clonotype with many counts. The chain couples TRBV28 to TRBJ2-1; 8 bases match TRBD2. CDR3 length: 15 residues. The trim removed 6 bases at V and 4 bases at J, leaving 8 bases unmatched. The V gene's germline CDR1 is MDHEN and CDR2 SYDVKM. CDR3 sequence reads: CASSVGGALYNEQFF. As DNA, the CDR3 is TGTGCCAGCAGCGTCGGGGGGGCCCTATACAATGAGCAGTTCTTC.

This clonotype was observed at least ten times. The chain employs TRBV2 and TRBJ2-1; perhaps TRBD1 as D (6 bases). V shed 7 bases and J shed 0 bases, with 16 bases lying between them. The length of the CDR3 is 16 residues. Germline CDR1 is SNHLY and CDR2 is FYNNEI. The DNA of the CDR3 is TGTGCCAGCACCTTTATAAAGGACAGCTCCTACAATGAGCAGTTCTTC. This codes for CASTFIKDSSYNEQFF.

V usage is TRBV29-1 and J usage is TRBJ2-7; possible D gene TRBD1, 5 bases. This CDR3 has 13 residues. Germline V lookup: CDR1 SQVTM, CDR2 ANQGSEA. V lost 4 bases and J lost 2, with 12 bases in between. CDR3 DNA: TGCAGCGTTGCCCAGGGAATAACCTACGAGCAGTACTTC. Amino acids: CSVAQGITYEQYF.

The sample holds many counts of this clonotype. This chain uses TRBV27 with TRBJ1-1; a possible D gene is TRBD1 (6 bases). This CDR3 contains 15 residues. Germline CDR1 MNHEY, CDR2 SMNVEV (reference sequence). The V gene lost 3 bases and the J gene lost 4 bases, with 15 bases spanning the gap. CDR3 DNA: TGTGCCAGCAGTTTGTTCGGACGGGGGCTCACTGAAGCTTTCTTT. Protein: CASSLFGRGLTEAFF.